The subject of this entry is one T cell receptor beta chain. Its specificity is not known. This CDR3 has 15 amino acids. Germline CDR1 reads SGHTA; CDR2 reads FQGNSA. Trimming took 1 base from V and 7 from J; bases not matched to a gene: 4. Presence of unique molecular identifiers characterized the TCR beta cDNA libraries. Input populations of roughly 0.9 to 10 million T cells gave rise to around 500,000 cDNA molecules. TCRdb fed the PCR reads into MiXCR, producing one record per CDR3 protein. The sample has some 370,000 distinct CDR3 sequences; about a third are singletons. The data belong to a study of post-analysis software for immune sequencing data. Study-wide points: The authors found that F measure strongly co-clustered same-batch samples. The five TRBV segments detected at higher frequency in patients than in controls included TRBV5-6, TRBV5-1 and TRBV20-1.

The rearrangement joins TRBV7-2 to TRBJ2-4; 10 bases are shared with TRBD1. The clonotype comes from a girl aged 5-17 years with multiple sclerosis. Source material: blood. CDR3 DNA: TGTGCCAGCAGCTTAGAGGGGACAGGGGCGAACATTCAGTACTTC. Residues: CASSLEGTGANIQYF.